This TCR beta chain is drawn from a study of T cell responses to AZD1222 COVID-19 vaccine. The CDR3 loop spans 15 amino acids. The ends were cut back, 4 bases at V and 1 base at J, with 14 bases in the middle. Germline V gene sequence: CDR1 SGDLS, CDR2 YYNGEE. The assay was immunoSEQ multiplex PCR, and TCRdb's table has in-frame clones only and misses some. The data show about 120,000 clones, about 81% seen once. This TCR was recovered from an adult in good health. The specimen comprised peripheral blood, sampled on day 0 of AZD1222 vaccination. The rearrangement joins TRBV9 to TRBJ1-2, with a tentative D call TRBD1 (6 bases). In DNA, the CDR3 is TGTGCCAGCAGCCTCGTGGGGGCTTTTAACTATGGCTACACCTTC. Protein product: CASSLVGAFNYGYTF.